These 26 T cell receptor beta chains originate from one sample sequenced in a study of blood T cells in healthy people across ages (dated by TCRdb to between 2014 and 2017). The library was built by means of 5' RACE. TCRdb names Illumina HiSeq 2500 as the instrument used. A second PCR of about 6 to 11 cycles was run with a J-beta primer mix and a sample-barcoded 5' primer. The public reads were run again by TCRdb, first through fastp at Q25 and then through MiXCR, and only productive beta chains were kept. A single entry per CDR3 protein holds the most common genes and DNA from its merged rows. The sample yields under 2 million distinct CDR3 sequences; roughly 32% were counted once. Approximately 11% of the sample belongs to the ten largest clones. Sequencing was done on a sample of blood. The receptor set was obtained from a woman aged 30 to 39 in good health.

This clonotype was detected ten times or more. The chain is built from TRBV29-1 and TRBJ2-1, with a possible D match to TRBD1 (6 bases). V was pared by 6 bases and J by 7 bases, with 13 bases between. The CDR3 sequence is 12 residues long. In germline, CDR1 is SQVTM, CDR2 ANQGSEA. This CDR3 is CSVLDSQNEQFF. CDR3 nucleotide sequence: TGCAGCGTCCTGGACAGCCAGAATGAGCAGTTCTTC.

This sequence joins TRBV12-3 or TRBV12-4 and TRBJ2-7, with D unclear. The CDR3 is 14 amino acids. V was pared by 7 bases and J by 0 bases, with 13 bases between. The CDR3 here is CASTPAEISYEQYF. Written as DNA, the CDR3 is TGTGCCAGCACCCCGGCAGAGATCTCCTACGAGCAGTACTTC.

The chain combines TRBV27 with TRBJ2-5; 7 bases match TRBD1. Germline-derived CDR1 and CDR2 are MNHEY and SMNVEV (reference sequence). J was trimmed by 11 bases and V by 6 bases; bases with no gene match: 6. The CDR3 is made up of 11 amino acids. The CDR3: CASRGDSEQYF. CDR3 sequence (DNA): TGTGCCAGCAGGGGGGACAGTGAGCAGTACTTC.

The CDR3 bases are TGTGCCAGCAGCTTATTGGATCTAGCGGGAGGCTGGCTGTTTTTT. Its translation: CASSLLDLAGGWLFF. The chain combines TRBV11-2 with TRBJ2-2, with 11 bases lining up with TRBD2. The germline gives CDR1 SGHAT, CDR2 FQNNGV. This CDR3 has 15 amino acids. The junction had 9 bases not matched to a gene; V was cut back by 2 bases and J by 13 bases.

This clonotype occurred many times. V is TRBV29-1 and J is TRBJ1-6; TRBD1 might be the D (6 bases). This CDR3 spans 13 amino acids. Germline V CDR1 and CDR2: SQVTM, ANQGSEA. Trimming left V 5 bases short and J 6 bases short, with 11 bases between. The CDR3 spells CSVQTGTNSPLHF. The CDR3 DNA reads TGCAGCGTTCAGACAGGCACTAATTCACCCCTCCACTTT.

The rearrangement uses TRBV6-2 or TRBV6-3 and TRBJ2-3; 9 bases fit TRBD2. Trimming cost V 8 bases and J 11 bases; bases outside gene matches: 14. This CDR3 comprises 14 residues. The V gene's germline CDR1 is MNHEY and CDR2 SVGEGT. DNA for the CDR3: TGTGCCAGCGCACCGGGACTAGCCATCGGGGAGCAGTATTTT. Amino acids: CASAPGLAIGEQYF.

This chain's CDR3 is CASRGTAHYEQYF. DNA for the CDR3: TGTGCCAGCAGGGGGACAGCACACTACGAGCAGTACTTC. This rearrangement joins TRBV2 to TRBJ2-7; 7 bases line up with TRBD1. Germline assignment: CDR1 SNHLY and CDR2 FYNNEI. The length of the CDR3 is 13 residues. The V segment lost 6 bases and the J segment 3 bases; nucleotides outside the gene matches: 5.

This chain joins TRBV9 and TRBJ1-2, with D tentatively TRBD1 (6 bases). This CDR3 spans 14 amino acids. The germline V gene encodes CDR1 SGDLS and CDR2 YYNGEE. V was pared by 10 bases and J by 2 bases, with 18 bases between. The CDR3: CASTRVGGNYGYTF. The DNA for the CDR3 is TGTGCCTCCACCAGAGTAGGGGGGAACTATGGCTACACCTTC.

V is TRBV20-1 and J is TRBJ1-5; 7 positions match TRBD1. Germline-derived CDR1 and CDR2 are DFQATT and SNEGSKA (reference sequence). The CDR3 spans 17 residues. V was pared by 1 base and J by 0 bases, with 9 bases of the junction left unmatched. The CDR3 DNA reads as TGCAGTGCTAGAGGCGACAGGGACCTTAATAGCAATCAGCCCCAGCATTTT. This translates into CSARGDRDLNSNQPQHF.

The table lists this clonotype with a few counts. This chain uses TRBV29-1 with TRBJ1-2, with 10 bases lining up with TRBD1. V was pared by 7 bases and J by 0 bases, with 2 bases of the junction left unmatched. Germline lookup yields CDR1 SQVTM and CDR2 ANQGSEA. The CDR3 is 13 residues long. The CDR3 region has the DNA TGCAGCGGGGACAGGGGAGCTAACTATGGCTACACCTTC. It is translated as CSGDRGANYGYTF.

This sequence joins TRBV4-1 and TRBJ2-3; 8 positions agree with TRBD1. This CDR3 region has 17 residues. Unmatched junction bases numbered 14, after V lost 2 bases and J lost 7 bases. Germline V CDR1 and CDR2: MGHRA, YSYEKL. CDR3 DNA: TGCGCCAGCAGCCAATGGGCCCAGGGGGCCACACCCAATACGCAGTATTTT. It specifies CASSQWAQGATPNTQYF.

The CDR3 sequence: CASSPSSGPTEAFF. The CDR3 region has the DNA TGTGCCAGCAGTCCCTCTTCAGGACCCACTGAAGCTTTCTTT. V and J are TRBV27 and TRBJ1-1, with unresolved D. Germline V lookup: CDR1 MNHEY, CDR2 SMNVEV (reference sequence). The CDR3 has 14 amino acids. V was trimmed by 5 bases and J by 4 bases, leaving 14 bases between them.

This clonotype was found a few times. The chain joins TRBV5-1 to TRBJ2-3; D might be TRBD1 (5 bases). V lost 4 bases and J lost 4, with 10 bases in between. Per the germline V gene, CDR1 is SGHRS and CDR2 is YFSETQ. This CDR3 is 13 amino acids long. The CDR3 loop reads CASSISGPDTQYF. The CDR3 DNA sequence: TGCGCCAGCAGCATATCAGGGCCAGATACGCAGTATTTT. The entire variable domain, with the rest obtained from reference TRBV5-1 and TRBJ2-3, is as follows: KAGVTQTPRYLIKTRGQQVTLSCSPISGHRSVSWYQQTPGQGLQFLFEYFSETQRNKGNFPGRFSGRQFSNSRSEMNVSTLELGDSALYLCASSISGPDTQYFGPGTRLTVL.

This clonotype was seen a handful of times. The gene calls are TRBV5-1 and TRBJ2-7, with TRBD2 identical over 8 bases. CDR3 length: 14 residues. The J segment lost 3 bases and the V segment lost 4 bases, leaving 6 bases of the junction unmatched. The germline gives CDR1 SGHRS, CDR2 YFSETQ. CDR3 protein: CASSNAGGNYEQYF. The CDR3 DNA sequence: TGCGCCAGCAGCAATGCGGGGGGCAACTACGAGCAGTACTTC.

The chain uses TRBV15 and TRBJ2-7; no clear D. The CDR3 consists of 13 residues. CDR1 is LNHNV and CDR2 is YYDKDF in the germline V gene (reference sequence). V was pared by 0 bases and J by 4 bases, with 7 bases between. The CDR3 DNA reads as TGTGCCACCAGCAGAGATTTGAGTTACGAGCAGTACTTC. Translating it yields CATSRDLSYEQYF.

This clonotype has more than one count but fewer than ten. The CDR3 here is CAEREGGTDTQYF. The CDR3 DNA reads as TGTGCCGAGCGGGAGGGGGGCACAGATACGCAGTATTTT. This chain connects TRBV27 to TRBJ2-3; 10 bases align to TRBD2. The CDR3 totals 13 residues. Trimming cost V 11 bases and J 1 base; bases outside gene matches: 3. Germline CDR1 and CDR2: MNHEY and SMNVEV (reference sequence).

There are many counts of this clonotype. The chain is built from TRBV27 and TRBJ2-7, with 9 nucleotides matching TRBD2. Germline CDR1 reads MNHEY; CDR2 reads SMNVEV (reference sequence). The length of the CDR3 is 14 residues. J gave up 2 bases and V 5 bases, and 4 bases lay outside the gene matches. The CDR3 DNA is TGTGCCAGCAGTACGACTAGCGGAGCCTACGAGCAGTACTTC. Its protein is CASSTTSGAYEQYF.

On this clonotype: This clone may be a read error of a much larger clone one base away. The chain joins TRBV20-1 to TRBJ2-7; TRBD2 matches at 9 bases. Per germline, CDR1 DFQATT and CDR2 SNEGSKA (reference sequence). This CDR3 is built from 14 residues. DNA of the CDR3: TGCAGTGCTAGCCAGCGGGGGGTATCCTACGAGCGGTACTTC. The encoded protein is CSASQRGVSYERYF.

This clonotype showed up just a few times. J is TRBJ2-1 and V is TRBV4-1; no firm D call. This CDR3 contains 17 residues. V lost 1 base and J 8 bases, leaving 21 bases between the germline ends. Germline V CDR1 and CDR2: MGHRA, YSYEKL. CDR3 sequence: CASSQGRQAGSIYEQFF. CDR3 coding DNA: TGCGCCAGCAGCCAAGGACGACAAGCAGGATCAATCTATGAGCAGTTCTTC.

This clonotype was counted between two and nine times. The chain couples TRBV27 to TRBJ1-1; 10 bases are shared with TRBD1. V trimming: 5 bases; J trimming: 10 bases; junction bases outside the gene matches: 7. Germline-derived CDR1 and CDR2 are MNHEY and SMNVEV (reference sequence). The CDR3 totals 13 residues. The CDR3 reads CASSGQGVLTAFF. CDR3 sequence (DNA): TGTGCCAGCAGTGGACAGGGGGTGCTGACAGCTTTCTTT.

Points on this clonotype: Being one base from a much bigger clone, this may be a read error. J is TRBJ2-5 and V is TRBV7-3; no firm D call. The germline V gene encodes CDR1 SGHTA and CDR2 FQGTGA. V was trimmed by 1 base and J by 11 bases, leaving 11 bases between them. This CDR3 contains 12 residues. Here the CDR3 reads CASSLNDNEQYF. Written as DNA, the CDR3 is TGTGCCAGCAGCTTAAACGACAATGAGCAGTACTTC.

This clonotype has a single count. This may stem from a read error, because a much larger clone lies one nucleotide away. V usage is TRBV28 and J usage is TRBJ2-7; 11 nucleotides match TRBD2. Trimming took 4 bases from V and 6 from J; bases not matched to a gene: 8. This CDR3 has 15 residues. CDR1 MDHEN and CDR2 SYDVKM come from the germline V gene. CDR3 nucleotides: TGTGCCAGCAGTTCTATGACTAGCGGGATCCCCGAGCAGTACTTC. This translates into CASSSMTSGIPEQYF.

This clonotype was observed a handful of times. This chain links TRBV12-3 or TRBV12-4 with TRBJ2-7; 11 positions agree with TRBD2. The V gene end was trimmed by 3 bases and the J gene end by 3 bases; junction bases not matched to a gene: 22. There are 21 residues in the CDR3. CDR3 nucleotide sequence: TGTGCCAGCAGTTTTAAGGGCAGGGGGAGCGTACTAGCGGGAGTAGGCTACGAGCAGTACTTC. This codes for CASSFKGRGSVLAGVGYEQYF.

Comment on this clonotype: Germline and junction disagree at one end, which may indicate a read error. The CDR3 protein is CSARGQGKLYEQYF. CDR3 DNA: TGCAGTGCCAGAGGACAGGGAAAGCTCTACGAGCAGTACTTC. V is TRBV20-1 and J is TRBJ2-7, with 8 bases aligning to TRBD1. The germline gives CDR1 DFQATT, CDR2 SNEGSKA (reference sequence). This CDR3 comprises 14 residues.

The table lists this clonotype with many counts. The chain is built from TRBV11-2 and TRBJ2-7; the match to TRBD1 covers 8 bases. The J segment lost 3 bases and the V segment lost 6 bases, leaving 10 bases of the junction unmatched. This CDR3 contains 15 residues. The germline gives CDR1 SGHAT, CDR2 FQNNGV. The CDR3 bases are TGTGCCAGCAGACCAAGACAGGGGCCGTACTACGAGCAGTACTTC. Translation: CASRPRQGPYYEQYF.

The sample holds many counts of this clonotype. CDR3 protein: CSASGGSPLQETQYF. Here the CDR3 DNA reads TGCAGTGCTAGCGGGGGCAGCCCCCTACAAGAGACCCAGTACTTC. The gene calls are TRBV20-1 and TRBJ2-5, with D possibly being TRBD1 or TRBD2 (6 bases each). CDR3 length: 15 amino acids. Per germline, CDR1 DFQATT and CDR2 SNEGSKA (reference sequence). V lost 3 bases and J lost 2, with 16 bases in between.